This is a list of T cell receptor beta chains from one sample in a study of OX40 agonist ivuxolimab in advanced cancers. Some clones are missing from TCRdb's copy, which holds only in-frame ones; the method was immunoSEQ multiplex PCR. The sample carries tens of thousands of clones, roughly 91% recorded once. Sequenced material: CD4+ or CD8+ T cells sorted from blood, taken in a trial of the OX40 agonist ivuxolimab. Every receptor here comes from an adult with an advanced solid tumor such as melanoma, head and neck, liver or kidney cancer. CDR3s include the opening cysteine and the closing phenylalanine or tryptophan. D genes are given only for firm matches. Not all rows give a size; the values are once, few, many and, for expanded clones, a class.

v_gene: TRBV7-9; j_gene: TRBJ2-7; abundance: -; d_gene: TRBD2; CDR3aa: CASSLFTLLAGGYEQYF; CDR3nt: TGTGCCAGCAGCCTATTTACCCTCCTAGCGGGAGGCTACGAGCAGTACTTC
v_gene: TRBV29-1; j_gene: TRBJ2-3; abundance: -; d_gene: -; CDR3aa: CSVEDRLGASTDTQYF; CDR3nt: TGCAGCGTTGAAGATCGGTTGGGGGCGAGCACAGATACGCAGTATTTT
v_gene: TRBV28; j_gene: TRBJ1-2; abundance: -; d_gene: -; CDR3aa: CASSLSSYGYTF; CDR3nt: TGTGCCAGCAGTTTATCCAGCTATGGCTACACCTTC
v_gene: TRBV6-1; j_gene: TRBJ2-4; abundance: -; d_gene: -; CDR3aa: CASGYLNIQYF; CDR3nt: TGTGCCAGCGGCTACCTAAACATTCAGTACTTC
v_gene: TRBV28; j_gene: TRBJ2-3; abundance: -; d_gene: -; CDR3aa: CASSLRAAKASGHTDTQYF; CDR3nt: TGTGCCAGCAGTTTACGGGCAGCCAAGGCGAGCGGACACACAGATACGCAGTATTTT
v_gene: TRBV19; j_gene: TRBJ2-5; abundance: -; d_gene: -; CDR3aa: CASSSYEAVGETQYF; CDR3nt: TGTGCCAGTAGTAGTTATGAGGCGGTGGGGGAGACCCAGTACTTC
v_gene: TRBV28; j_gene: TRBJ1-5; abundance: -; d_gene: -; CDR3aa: CASSSASGGNQPQHF; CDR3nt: TGTGCCAGCAGTTCCGCGTCGGGCGGCAATCAGCCCCAGCATTTT
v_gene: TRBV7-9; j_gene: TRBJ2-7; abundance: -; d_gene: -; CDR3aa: CASSLVGVEQYF; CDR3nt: TGTGCCAGCAGCTTAGTTGGAGTCGAGCAGTACTTC
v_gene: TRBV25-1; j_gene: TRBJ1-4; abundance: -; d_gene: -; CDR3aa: CASNNREKLFF; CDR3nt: TGTGCCAGCAACAACAGGGAAAAACTGTTTTTT
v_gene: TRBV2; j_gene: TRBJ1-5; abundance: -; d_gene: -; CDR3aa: CASSGQTNQPQHF; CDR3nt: TGTGCCAGCAGTGGGCAGACGAATCAGCCCCAGCATTTT
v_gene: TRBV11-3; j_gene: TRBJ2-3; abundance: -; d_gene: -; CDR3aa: CASSLAGTDTQYF; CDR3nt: TGTGCCAGCAGCTTAGCGGGCACAGATACGCAGTATTTT
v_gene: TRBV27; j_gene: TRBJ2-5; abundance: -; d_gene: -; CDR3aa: CAGSSPSRLGETQYF; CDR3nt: TGTGCCGGCAGTTCGCCCTCTAGATTAGGAGAGACCCAGTACTTC
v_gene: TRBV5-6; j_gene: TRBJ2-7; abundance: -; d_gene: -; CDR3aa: CASSLWQGWNEQYF; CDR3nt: TGTGCCAGCAGCTTGTGGCAGGGCTGGAACGAGCAGTACTTC
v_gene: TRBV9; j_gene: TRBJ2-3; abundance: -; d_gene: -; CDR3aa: CASSVGTDTQYF; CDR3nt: TGTGCCAGCAGCGTCGGGACGGATACGCAGTATTTT
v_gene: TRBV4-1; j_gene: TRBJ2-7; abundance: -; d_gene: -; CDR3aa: CASSQAGTSSYEQYF; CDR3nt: TGCGCCAGCAGCCAAGCCGGGACCTCTTCCTACGAGCAGTACTTC
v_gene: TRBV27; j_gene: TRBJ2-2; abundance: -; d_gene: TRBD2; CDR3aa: CASRGLAGVTGELFF; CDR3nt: TGTGCCAGCAGGGGACTAGCGGGAGTCACCGGGGAGCTGTTTTTT
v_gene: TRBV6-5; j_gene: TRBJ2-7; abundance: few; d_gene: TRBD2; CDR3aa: CASSSLTSGSYEQYF; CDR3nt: TGTGCCAGCAGTTCCTTGACTAGCGGGAGCTACGAGCAGTACTTC
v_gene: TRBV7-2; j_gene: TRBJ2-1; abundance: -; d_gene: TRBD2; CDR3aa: CASSLDGLGGNEQFF; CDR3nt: TGTGCCAGCAGCTTAGACGGACTAGGCGGCAATGAGCAGTTCTTC
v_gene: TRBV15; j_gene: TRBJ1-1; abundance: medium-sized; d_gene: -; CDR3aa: CATSGFGGIITEAFF; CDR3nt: TGTGCCACCAGCGGGTTTGGGGGGATCATTACTGAAGCTTTCTTT
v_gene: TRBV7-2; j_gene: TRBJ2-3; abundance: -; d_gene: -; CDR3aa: CASSLDLGSGTDTQYF; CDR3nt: TGTGCCAGCAGCTTAGATCTTGGGAGCGGCACAGATACGCAGTATTTT
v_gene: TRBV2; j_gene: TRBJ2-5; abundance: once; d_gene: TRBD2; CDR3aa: CASSRTSGGETQYF; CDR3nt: TGTGCCAGCAGCCGGACTAGCGGGGGAGAGACCCAGTACTTC
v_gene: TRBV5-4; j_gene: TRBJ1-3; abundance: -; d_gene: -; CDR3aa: CASSPRQADSGNTIYF; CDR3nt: TGTGCCAGCAGCCCCAGACAGGCCGACTCTGGAAACACCATATATTTT
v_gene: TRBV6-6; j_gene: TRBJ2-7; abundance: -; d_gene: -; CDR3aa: CASHRDSRSYEQYF; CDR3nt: TGTGCCAGTCACCGGGACTCCCGCTCCTACGAGCAGTACTTC
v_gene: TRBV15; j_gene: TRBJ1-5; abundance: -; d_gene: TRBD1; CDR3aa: CATSDRTGSGSNQPQHF; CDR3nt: TGTGCCACCAGCGACCGGACAGGGAGTGGTAGCAATCAGCCCCAGCATTTT
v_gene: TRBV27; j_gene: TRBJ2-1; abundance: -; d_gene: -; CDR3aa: CASSFQGLRAHNEQFF; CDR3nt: TGTGCCAGCAGTTTTCAGGGACTTCGGGCGCACAATGAGCAGTTCTTC
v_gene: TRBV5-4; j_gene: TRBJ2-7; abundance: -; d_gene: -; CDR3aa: CASSFPGSYEQYF; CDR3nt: TGTGCCAGCAGCTTTCCCGGGAGCTACGAGCAGTACTTC
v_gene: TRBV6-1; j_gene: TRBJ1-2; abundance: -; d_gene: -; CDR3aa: CASSPTGPGYGYTF; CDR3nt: TGTGCCAGCAGTCCGACCGGTCCTGGCTATGGCTACACCTTC
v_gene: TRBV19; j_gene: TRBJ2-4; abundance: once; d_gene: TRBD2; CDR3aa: CASSISGLAGGMGNIQYF; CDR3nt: TGTGCCAGTAGTATATCTGGACTAGCGGGAGGAATGGGGAACATTCAGTACTTC
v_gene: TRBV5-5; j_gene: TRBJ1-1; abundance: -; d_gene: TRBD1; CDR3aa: CASSLSGTGVTEAFF; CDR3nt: TGTGCCAGCAGCTTGTCCGGGACAGGGGTCACTGAAGCTTTCTTT
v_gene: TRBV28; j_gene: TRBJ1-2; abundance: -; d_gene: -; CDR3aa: CASSLSGNYGYTF; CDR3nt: TGTGCCAGCAGTTTATCAGGGAATTATGGCTACACCTTC
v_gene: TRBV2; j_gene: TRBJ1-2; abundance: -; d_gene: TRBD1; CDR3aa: CASSLGQDSRYTF; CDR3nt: TGTGCCAGCAGTCTCGGACAGGATTCGCGGTACACCTTC
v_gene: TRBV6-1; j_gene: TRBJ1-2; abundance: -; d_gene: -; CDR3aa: CASSEGQNYGYTF; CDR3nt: TGTGCCAGCAGTGAAGGGCAGAACTATGGCTACACCTTC
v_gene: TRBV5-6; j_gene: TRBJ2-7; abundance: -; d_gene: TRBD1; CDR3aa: CASSHRTGGYEQYF; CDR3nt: TGTGCCAGCAGCCACCGAACAGGGGGCTACGAGCAGTACTTC
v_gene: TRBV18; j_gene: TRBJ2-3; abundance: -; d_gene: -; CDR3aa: CASSRNPPRGPGSTDTQYF; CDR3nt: TGTGCCAGCTCACGAAACCCGCCCCGGGGACCAGGTAGCACAGATACGCAGTATTTT
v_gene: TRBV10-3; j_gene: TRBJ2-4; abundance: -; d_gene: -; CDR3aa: CAISGLAKNIQYF; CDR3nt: TGTGCCATCAGTGGACTAGCCAAAAACATTCAGTACTTC
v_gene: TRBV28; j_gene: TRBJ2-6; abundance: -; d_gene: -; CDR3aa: CASSFRDKGSSGANVLTF; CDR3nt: TGTGCCAGCAGTTTCCGGGACAAAGGAAGTTCTGGGGCCAACGTCCTGACTTTC
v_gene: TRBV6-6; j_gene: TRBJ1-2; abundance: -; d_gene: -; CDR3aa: CASSYAAGVLYGYTF; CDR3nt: TGTGCCAGCAGTTACGCGGCGGGGGTATTGTATGGCTACACCTTC
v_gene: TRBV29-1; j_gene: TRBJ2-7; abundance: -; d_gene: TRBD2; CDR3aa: CSVGSGGAEEQYF; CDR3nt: TGCAGCGTTGGAAGCGGGGGGGCGGAAGAGCAGTACTTC
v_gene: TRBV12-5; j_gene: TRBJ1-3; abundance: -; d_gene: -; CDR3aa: CASGERLRGEHAGNTIYF; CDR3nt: TGTGCTAGTGGCGAACGCCTACGGGGGGAGCATGCTGGAAACACCATATATTTT
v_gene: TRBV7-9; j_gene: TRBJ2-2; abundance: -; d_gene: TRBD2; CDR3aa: CASSFGGSTGELFF; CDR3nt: TGTGCCAGCAGCTTTGGCGGGAGTACCGGGGAGCTGTTTTTT
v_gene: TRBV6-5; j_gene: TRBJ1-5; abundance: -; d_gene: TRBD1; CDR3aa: CASRETGGAFQPQHF; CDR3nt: TGTGCCAGCAGGGAAACAGGGGGCGCTTTTCAGCCCCAGCATTTT
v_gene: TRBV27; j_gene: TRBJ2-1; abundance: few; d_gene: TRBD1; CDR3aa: CASSVSGTVISYNEQFF; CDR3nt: TGTGCCAGCAGTGTATCCGGGACAGTAATCTCCTACAATGAGCAGTTCTTC
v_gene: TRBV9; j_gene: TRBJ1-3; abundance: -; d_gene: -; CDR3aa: CASSANKKTGAGNTIYF; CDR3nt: TGTGCCAGCAGCGCGAATAAAAAGACAGGAGCTGGAAACACCATATATTTT
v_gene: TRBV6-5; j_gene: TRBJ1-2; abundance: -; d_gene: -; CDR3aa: CASSPYYGYTF; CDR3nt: TGTGCCAGCAGTCCCTACTATGGCTACACCTTC
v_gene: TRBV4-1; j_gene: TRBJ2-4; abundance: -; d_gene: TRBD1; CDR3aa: CASSQKQGALDIQYF; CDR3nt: TGCGCCAGCAGCCAGAAACAGGGGGCGTTAGACATTCAGTACTTC
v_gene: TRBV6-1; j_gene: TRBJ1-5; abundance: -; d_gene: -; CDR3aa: CASRSAGLQHF; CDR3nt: TGTGCCAGCAGATCTGCCGGGCTCCAGCATTTT
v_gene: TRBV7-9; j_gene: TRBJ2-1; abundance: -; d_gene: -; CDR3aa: CASTLLGNEQFF; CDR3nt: TGTGCCAGCACCCTCCTGGGCAATGAGCAGTTCTTC
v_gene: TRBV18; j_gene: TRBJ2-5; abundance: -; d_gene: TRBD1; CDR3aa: CASSDQGAEGTQYF; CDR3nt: TGTGCCAGCTCGGACCAGGGGGCGGAAGGGACCCAGTACTTC
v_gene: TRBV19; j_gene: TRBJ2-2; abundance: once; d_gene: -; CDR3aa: CASSAQGPGELFF; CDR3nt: TGTGCCAGTAGTGCCCAGGGTCCCGGGGAGCTGTTTTTT
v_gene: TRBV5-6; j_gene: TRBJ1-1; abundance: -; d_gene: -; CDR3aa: CASSNTLNTEAFF; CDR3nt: TGTGCCAGCAGCAATACTTTGAACACTGAAGCTTTCTTT